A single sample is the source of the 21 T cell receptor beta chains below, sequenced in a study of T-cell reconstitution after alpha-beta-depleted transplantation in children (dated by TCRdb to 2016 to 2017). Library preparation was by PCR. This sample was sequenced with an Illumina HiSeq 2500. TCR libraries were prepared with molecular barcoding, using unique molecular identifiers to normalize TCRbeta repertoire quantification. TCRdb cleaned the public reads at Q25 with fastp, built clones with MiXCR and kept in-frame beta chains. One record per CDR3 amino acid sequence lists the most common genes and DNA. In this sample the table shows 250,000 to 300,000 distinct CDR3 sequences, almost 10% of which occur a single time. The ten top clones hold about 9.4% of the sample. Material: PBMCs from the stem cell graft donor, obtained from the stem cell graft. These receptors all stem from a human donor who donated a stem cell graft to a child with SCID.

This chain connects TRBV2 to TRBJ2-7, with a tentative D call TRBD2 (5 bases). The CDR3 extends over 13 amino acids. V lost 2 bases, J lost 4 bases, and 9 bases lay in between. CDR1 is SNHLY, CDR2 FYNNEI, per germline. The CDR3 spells CASSEIGGYEQYF. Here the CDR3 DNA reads TGTGCCAGCAGTGAAATTGGAGGTTACGAGCAGTACTTC.

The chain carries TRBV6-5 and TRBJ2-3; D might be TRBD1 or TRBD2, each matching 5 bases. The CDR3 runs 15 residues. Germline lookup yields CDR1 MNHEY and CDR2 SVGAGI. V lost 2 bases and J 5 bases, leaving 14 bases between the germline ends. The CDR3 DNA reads TGTGCCAGCAGTTACGGGGACGGGCGGAAAGATACGCAGTATTTT. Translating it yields CASSYGDGRKDTQYF.

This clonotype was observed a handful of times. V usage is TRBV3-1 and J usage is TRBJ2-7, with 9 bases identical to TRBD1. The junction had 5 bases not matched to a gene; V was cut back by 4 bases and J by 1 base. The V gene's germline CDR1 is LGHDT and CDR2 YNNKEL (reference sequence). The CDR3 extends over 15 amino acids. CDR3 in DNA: TGTGCCAGCAGCCGAGGGACAGGGCCATCCTACGAGCAGTACTTC. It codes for CASSRGTGPSYEQYF.

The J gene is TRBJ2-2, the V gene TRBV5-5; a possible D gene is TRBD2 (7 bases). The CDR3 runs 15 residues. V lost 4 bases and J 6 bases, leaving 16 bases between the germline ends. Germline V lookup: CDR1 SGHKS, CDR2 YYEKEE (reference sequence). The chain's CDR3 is CASSRWGGAPGELFF. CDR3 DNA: TGTGCCAGCAGCCGATGGGGGGGCGCACCCGGGGAGCTGTTTTTT.

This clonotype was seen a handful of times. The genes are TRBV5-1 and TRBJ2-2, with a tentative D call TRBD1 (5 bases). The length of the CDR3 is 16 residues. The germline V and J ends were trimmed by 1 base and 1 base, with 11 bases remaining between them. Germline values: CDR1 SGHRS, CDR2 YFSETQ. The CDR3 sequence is CASSLNQGRNTGELFF. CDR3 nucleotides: TGCGCCAGCAGCTTGAATCAGGGCAGGAACACCGGGGAGCTGTTTTTT. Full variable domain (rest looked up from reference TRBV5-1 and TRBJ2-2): KAGVTQTPRYLIKTRGQQVTLSCSPISGHRSVSWYQQTPGQGLQFLFEYFSETQRNKGNFPGRFSGRQFSNSRSEMNVSTLELGDSALYLCASSLNQGRNTGELFFGEGSRLTVL.

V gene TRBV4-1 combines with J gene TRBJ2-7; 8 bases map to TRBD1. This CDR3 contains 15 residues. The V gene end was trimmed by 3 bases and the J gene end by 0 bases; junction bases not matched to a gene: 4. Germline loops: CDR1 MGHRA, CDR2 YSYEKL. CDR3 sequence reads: CASSHSGGLSYEQYF. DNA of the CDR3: TGCGCCAGCAGCCATTCAGGGGGCCTCTCCTACGAGCAGTACTTC.

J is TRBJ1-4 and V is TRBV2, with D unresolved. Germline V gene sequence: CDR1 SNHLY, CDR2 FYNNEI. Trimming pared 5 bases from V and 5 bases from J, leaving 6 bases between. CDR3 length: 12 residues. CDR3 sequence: CASSPLNEKLFF. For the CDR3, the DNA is TGTGCCAGCAGTCCCTTGAATGAAAAACTGTTTTTT.

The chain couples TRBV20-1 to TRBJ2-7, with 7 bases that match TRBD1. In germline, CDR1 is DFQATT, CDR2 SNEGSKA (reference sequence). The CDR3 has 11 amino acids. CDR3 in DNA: TGCGGTACCGGGACAGCCTACGAGCAGTACTTC. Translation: CGTGTAYEQYF.

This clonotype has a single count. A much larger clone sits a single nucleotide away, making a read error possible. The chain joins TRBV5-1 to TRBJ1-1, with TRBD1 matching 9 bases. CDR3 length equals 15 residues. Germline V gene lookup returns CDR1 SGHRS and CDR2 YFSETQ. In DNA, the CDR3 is TGCGACAGCAGCCGCGGGGACAGGGAGGACACTGAAGCTTTCTTT. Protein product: CDSSRGDREDTEAFF.

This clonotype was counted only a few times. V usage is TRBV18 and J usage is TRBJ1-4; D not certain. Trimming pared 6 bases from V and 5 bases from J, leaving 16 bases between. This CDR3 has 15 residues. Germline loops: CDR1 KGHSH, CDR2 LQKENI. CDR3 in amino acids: CASSLTWQENEKLFF. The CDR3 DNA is TGTGCCAGCTCCCTCACCTGGCAGGAAAATGAAAAACTGTTTTTT. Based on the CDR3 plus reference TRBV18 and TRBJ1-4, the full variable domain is NAGVMQNPRHLVRRRGQEARLRCSPMKGHSHVYWYRQLPEEGLKFMVYLQKENIIDESGMPKERFSAEFPKEGPSILRIQQVVRGDSAAYFCASSLTWQENEKLFFGSGTQLSVL.

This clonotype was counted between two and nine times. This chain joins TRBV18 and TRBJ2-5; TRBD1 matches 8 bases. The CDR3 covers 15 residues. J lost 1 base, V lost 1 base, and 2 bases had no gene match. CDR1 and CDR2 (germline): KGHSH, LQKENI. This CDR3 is CASSPRGQAQETQYF. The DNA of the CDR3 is TGTGCCAGCTCACCACGGGGACAGGCCCAAGAGACCCAGTACTTC.

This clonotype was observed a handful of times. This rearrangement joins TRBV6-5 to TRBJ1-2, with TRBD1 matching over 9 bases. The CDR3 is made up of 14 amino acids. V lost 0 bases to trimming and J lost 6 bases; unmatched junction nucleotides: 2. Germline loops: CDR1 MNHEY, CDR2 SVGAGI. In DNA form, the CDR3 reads TGTGCCAGCAGTTACTCGGGACAGGGCGATGGCTACACCTTC. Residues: CASSYSGQGDGYTF.

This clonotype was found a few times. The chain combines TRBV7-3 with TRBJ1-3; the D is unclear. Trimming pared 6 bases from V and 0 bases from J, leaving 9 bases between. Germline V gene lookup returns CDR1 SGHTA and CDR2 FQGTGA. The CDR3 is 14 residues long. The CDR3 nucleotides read TGTGCCAGCAGGGACGGGAGCTCTGGAAACACCATATATTTT. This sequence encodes CASRDGSSGNTIYF.

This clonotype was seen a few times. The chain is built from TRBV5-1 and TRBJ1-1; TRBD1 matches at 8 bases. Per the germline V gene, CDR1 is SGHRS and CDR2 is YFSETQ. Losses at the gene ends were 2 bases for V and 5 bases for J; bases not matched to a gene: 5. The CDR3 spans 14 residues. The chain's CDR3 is CASSFTGGVTEAFF. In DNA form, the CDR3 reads TGCGCCAGCAGCTTCACAGGGGGTGTGACTGAAGCTTTCTTT.

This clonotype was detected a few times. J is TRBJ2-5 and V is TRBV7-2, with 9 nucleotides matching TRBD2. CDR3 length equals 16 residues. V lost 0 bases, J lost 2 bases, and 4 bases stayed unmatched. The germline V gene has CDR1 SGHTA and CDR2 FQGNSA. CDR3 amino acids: CASSLALAGLQETQYF. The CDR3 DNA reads TGTGCCAGCAGCTTAGCCCTAGCGGGGTTACAAGAGACCCAGTACTTC.

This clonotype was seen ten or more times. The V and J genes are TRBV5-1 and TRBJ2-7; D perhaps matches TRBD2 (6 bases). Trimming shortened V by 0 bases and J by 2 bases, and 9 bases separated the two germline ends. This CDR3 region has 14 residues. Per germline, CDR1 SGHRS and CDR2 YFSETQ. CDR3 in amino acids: CASSLVGGAYEQYF. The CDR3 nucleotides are TGCGCCAGCAGCTTGGTTGGAGGGGCCTACGAGCAGTACTTC.

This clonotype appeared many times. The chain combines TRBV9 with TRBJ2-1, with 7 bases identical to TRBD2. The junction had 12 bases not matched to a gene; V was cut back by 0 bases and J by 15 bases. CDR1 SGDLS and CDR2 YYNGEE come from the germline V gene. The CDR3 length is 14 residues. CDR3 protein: CASSVDLGGGRRFF. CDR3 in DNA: TGTGCCAGCAGCGTAGACCTCGGGGGAGGGAGAAGGTTCTTC.

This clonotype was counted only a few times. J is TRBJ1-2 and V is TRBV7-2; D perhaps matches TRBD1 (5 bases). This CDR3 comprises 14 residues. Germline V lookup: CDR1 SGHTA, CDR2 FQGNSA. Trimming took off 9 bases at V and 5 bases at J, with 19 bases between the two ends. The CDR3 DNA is TGTGCCAGTTACAACCGCGGGGGAGGGTATGGCTACACCTTC. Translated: CASYNRGGGYGYTF.

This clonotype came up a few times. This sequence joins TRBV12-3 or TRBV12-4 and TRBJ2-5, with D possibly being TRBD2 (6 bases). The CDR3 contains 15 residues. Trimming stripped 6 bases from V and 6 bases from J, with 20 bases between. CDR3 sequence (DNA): TGTGCCAGCAGCACCCACCTCGCGGGGTGGAAGACCCAGTACTTC. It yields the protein CASSTHLAGWKTQYF.

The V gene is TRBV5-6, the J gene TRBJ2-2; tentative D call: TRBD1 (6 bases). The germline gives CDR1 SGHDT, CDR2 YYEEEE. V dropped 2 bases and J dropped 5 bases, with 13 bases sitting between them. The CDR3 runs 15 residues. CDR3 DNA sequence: TGTGCCAGCAGCTTAAGTCACAGGGTTACCGGGGAGCTGTTTTTT. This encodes CASSLSHRVTGELFF.

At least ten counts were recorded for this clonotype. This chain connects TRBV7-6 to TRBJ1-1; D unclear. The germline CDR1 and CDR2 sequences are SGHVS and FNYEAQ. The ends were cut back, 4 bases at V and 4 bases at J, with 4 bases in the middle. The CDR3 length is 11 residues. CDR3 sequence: CASSSGTEAFF. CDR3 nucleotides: TGTGCCAGCAGCTCCGGCACTGAAGCTTTCTTT.